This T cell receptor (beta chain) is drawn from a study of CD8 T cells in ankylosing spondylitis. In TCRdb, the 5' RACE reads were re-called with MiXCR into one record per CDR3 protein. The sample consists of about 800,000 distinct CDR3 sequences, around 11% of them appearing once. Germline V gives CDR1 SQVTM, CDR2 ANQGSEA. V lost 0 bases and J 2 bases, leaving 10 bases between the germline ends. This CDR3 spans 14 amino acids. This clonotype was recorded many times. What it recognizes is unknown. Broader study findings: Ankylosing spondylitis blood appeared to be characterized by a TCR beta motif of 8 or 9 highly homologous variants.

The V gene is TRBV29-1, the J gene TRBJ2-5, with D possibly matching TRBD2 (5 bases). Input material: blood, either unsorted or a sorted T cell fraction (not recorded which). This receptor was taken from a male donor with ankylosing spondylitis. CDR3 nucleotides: TGCAGCGTTGAAGATCGGGCGGGTCAAGAGACCCAGTACTTC. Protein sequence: CSVEDRAGQETQYF.